The 14 T cell receptor beta chains below all came from one sample that was sequenced in a study of blood T cell repertoires in COVID-19. The method was immunoSEQ multiplex PCR; TCRdb's version includes in-frame clones alone and lacks a portion of them. The sample lists under 150,000 clones; around nine tenths were seen once. Sequencing was carried out using peripheral blood. The receptors originated from a human donor with active COVID-19. The donor label of this sample is uncertain.

V and J are TRBV10-2 and TRBJ2-2, with 8 positions matching TRBD1. Germline V gene data show CDR1 as WSHSY and CDR2 as SAAADI. The CDR3 extends over 15 amino acids. The ends lost 4 bases at V and 6 bases at J; junction bases unmatched: 7. CDR3 sequence: CASSVLQGGAGELFF. The CDR3 DNA reads as TGCGCCAGCAGTGTCCTACAGGGGGGCGCCGGGGAGCTGTTTTTT.

This clone was counted once. This chain joins TRBV2 and TRBJ1-5; D remains unclear. The germline V gene encodes CDR1 SNHLY and CDR2 FYNNEI. The CDR3 length is 13 residues. With 5 bases removed from V and 11 bases from J, the gap between germline ends came to 16 bases. CDR3 residues: CASSFSLDPAQHF. The CDR3 DNA reads TGTGCCAGCAGTTTTTCTCTAGACCCCGCCCAGCATTTT.

The chain is built from TRBV9 and TRBJ2-6, with 9 bases aligning to TRBD1. Germline assignment: CDR1 SGDLS and CDR2 YYNGEE. This CDR3 has 18 amino acids. V was pared by 4 bases and J by 2 bases, with 10 bases of the junction left unmatched. The CDR3 protein is CASSPRTGDVAGANVLTF. CDR3 nucleotides: TGTGCCAGCAGCCCGAGGACAGGGGATGTCGCTGGGGCCAACGTCCTGACTTTC.

The chain employs TRBV19 and TRBJ1-1; D is uncertain. Germline CDR1 and CDR2: LNHDA and SQIVND (reference sequence). The CDR3 runs to 13 residues. The germline V and J ends were trimmed by 6 bases and 4 bases, with 12 bases remaining between them. This CDR3 reads CASRLGSSTEAFF. CDR3 nucleotide sequence: TGTGCCAGTAGACTAGGCAGCTCCACTGAAGCTTTCTTT. The full variable domain, with the rest looked up from reference TRBV19 and TRBJ1-1, is DGGITQSPKYLFRKEGQNVTLSCEQNLNHDAMYWYRQDPGQGLRLIYYSQIVNDFQKGDIAEGYSVSREKKESFPLTVTSAQKNPTAFYLCASRLGSSTEAFFGQGTRLTVV.

The chain has TRBV28 and TRBJ2-6; 8 nucleotides agree with TRBD1. This CDR3 has 14 amino acids. V trimming: 10 bases; J trimming: 3 bases; junction bases outside the gene matches: 5. CDR1 is MDHEN, CDR2 SYDVKM, per germline. In DNA, the CDR3 is TGTGCCACCATCAGGGGGCATGGGGCCAACGTCCTGACTTTC. It specifies CATIRGHGANVLTF.

This rearrangement joins TRBV7-3 to TRBJ2-1; TRBD1 agrees at 7 bases. Germline V gives CDR1 SGHTA, CDR2 FQGTGA. The CDR3 consists of 16 residues. V shed 0 bases, J shed 4 bases, and the junction held 6 bases outside the gene matches. Here the CDR3 reads CASSLTGGKFYNEQFF. The CDR3 nucleotides are TGTGCCAGCAGCTTAACAGGGGGCAAATTTTACAATGAGCAGTTCTTC.

This chain links TRBV7-6 with TRBJ1-2; D is uncertain. V dropped 5 bases and J dropped 7 bases, with 11 bases sitting between them. The CDR3 has 12 residues. The germline gives CDR1 SGHVS, CDR2 FNYEAQ. The CDR3 sequence is CASSAQAGGYTF. The CDR3 DNA is TGTGCCAGCAGCGCCCAGGCTGGTGGCTACACCTTC.

The CDR3 is CASSFSGVRGNTIYF. CDR3 DNA: TGTGCCAGCAGTTTTTCGGGGGTACGTGGAAACACCATATATTTT. This chain connects TRBV28 to TRBJ1-3; the D gene is possibly TRBD1 (5 bases). The ends were cut back, 3 bases at V and 3 bases at J, with 12 bases in the middle. The CDR3 has 15 residues. Germline V gives CDR1 MDHEN, CDR2 SYDVKM.

The rearrangement joins TRBV18 to TRBJ1-2, with a tentative D call TRBD1 (5 bases). Germline lookup yields CDR1 KGHSH and CDR2 LQKENI. V shed 2 bases and J shed 4 bases, with 5 bases lying between them. The CDR3 spans 12 residues. CDR3 nucleotide sequence: TGTGCCAGCTCACCAGACAGCTATGGCTACACCTTC. Translating it yields CASSPDSYGYTF.

The rearrangement uses TRBV18 and TRBJ1-1; maybe TRBD1 (6 bases). CDR1 KGHSH and CDR2 LQKENI come from the germline V gene. V lost 3 bases and J lost 0, with 11 bases in between. The CDR3 runs 15 residues. The DNA for the CDR3 is TGTGCCAGCTCACCCGATACAGGGATGAACACTGAAGCTTTCTTT. It translates to CASSPDTGMNTEAFF.

This chain links TRBV10-3 with TRBJ1-2, with a possible D match to TRBD1 (5 bases). CDR1 and CDR2 (germline): ENHRY, SYGVKD. V gave up 2 bases and J gave up 5 bases, with 6 bases separating them. The CDR3 runs to 12 residues. The CDR3: CAISEAGYGYTF. CDR3 in DNA: TGTGCCATCAGTGAGGCAGGGTATGGCTACACCTTC.

DNA for the CDR3: TGTGCCAGCAGCGGAAATCTACTAGCCCAAGAGACCCAGTACTTC. Its protein is CASSGNLLAQETQYF. V usage is TRBV9 and J usage is TRBJ2-5, with D maybe TRBD2 (6 bases). V was pared by 3 bases and J by 1 base, with 13 bases between. This CDR3 spans 15 amino acids. Germline-derived CDR1 and CDR2 are SGDLS and YYNGEE.

The V and J genes are TRBV5-1 and TRBJ2-6; possibly TRBD2 for D (6 bases). The germline V gene encodes CDR1 SGHRS and CDR2 YFSETQ. The V and J ends lost 8 bases and 0 bases respectively, with 21 bases between them. The CDR3 totals 18 residues. In nucleotides, the CDR3 is TGCGCCAGTTCTCGAGGGACTTCCTCCAGCTCTGGGGCCAACGTCCTGACTTTC. It encodes CASSRGTSSSSGANVLTF.

The chain has TRBV5-6 and TRBJ1-2, with 7 positions matching TRBD1. The CDR3 runs 16 residues. Per the germline V gene, CDR1 is SGHDT and CDR2 is YYEEEE. The V segment lost 0 bases and the J segment 8 bases; nucleotides outside the gene matches: 13. CDR3: CASSLVVPDRAEGYTF. In nucleotides, the CDR3 is TGTGCCAGCAGCTTGGTGGTCCCTGACAGGGCAGAAGGCTACACCTTC.